This T cell receptor (beta chain) was captured in a study of blood T cell repertoires in COVID-19. Turning to the study itself: Samples came from the United States, Italy and Spain, spanning acute and convalescent COVID-19. The analysed material was cDNA or gDNA that came from T cells, B-cell-depleted T cells, or PBMCs.

In the source study's methods: Nucleated cell counts were estimated from reference gene primer amplification. The method was immunoSEQ multiplex PCR; TCRdb's version includes in-frame clones alone and lacks a portion of them. Clonal size and the V and J genes are those of that table, whereas D and trimming came from the DNA. The table includes tens of thousands of clones, about 80% detected once. The clonotype originates from a human donor in a cohort sampled during active COVID-19. The sample taken for sequencing was peripheral blood.

CDR3 loop: CASSLVGEHEQFF. DNA of the CDR3: TGTGCCAGCTCACTGGTGGGAGAACATGAGCAGTTCTTC. The chain carries TRBV18 and TRBJ2-1; D may be TRBD2 (5 bases). This CDR3 spans 13 amino acids. Between the trimmed V and J ends, which lost 4 bases and 8 bases, there was a span of 12 bases. Germline CDR1 is KGHSH and CDR2 is LQKENI.